This is a list of T cell receptor beta chains from one sample in a study of blood T cell repertoires in COVID-19. TCRdb's copy holds only in-frame clones and misses some; the assay was immunoSEQ multiplex PCR. The repertoire holds fewer than 140,000 clones, with 71% as singletons. Specimen: peripheral blood. These receptors were obtained from a human donor with acute or convalescent COVID-19. The donor label of this sample is uncertain. Both conserved end residues are part of each CDR3. D genes are given only for firm matches. Expanded clones are given a class, and other clones once, few, many or no size at all.

15	TRBD2	TRBV19	TRBJ2-1	.	CASSIIAGGLNEQFF	TGTGCCAGTAGTATCATTGCGGGGGGCCTCAATGAGCAGTTCTTC
16	TRBD2	TRBV19	TRBJ2-1	.	CASSIELAGLWNEQFF	TGTGCCAGTAGTATAGAACTAGCGGGGCTATGGAATGAGCAGTTCTTC
14	.	TRBV7-9	TRBJ1-1	.	CASSLAAVNTEAFF	TGTGCCAGCAGCTTAGCAGCGGTGAACACTGAAGCTTTCTTT
18	TRBD1	TRBV6-1	TRBJ1-2	.	CASSAQLGTGSNIRGYTF	TGTGCCAGCAGTGCTCAACTAGGGACAGGATCGAATATTCGTGGCTACACCTTC
14	.	TRBV5-1	TRBJ2-3	.	CASMRGTSTDTQYF	TGCGCCAGCATGCGAGGGACTAGCACAGATACGCAGTATTTT
14	.	TRBV3-1/TRBV3-2	TRBJ2-3	once	CASSRSPGTDTQYF	TGTGCCAGCAGCCGTTCTCCGGGCACAGATACGCAGTATTTT
12	.	TRBV11-3	TRBJ2-3	.	CASSPRGDTQYF	TGTGCCAGCAGCCCCAGGGGAGATACGCAGTATTTT
13	.	TRBV12-3/TRBV12-4	TRBJ2-2	.	CASSLRGRGELFF	TGTGCCAGCAGTTTAAGAGGGCGAGGGGAGCTGTTTTTT
11	.	TRBV20-1	TRBJ2-3	once	CSRGRGGTQYF	TGCAGTAGGGGAAGGGGTGGTACGCAGTATTTT
12	.	TRBV10-1	TRBJ2-4	.	CASSSGGGIQYF	TGCGCCAGCAGTTCAGGGGGAGGCATTCAGTACTTC
13	.	TRBV6-5	TRBJ1-4	once	CASSSHMEEKLFF	TGTGCCAGCAGCAGTCACATGGAGGAAAAACTGTTTTTT